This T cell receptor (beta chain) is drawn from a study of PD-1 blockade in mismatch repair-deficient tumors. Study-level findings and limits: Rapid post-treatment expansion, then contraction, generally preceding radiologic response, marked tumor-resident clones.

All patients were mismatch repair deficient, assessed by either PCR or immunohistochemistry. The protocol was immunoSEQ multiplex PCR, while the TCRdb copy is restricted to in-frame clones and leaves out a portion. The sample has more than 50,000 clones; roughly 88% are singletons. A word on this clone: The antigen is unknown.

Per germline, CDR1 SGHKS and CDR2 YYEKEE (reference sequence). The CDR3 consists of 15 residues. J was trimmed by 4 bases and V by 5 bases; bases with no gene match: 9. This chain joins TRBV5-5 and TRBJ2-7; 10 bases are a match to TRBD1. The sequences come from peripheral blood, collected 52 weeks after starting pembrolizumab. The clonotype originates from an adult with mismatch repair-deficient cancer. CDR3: CASREPGQGIYEQYF. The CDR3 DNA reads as TGTGCCAGCAGAGAGCCGGGACAGGGGATTTACGAGCAGTACTTC.